These T cell receptor beta chains were read from a single sample in a study of regulatory T cells in long-lasting Graves disease. TCRdb re-derived calls from the multiplex PCR reads in MiXCR, one entry per CDR3 protein. This table has about 530,000 distinct CDR3 sequences, roughly 16% appearing once. These same data were also listed under a study on T cells in Graves' hyperthyroidism and ophthalmopathy.

The sequenced sample was peripheral blood mononuclear cells (PBMCs), obtained at new diagnosis, from a patient treated with antithyroid drugs. All receptors come from a woman aged 35-65 years with Graves disease. CDR3s include the opening cysteine and the closing phenylalanine or tryptophan. Fields, in order: D gene, J gene, V gene, clone size, CDR3 protein, CDR3 DNA. D genes are given only for firm matches. Clone sizes are given selectively: once, few, many, or a class where the clone is expanded.

>TRBD1|TRBJ1-4|TRBV7-9|.
CASSLDRGLEKLFF
TGTGCCAGCAGCCTTGACAGGGGTCTTGAAAAACTGTTTTTT
>.|TRBJ1-6|TRBV12-3/TRBV12-4|many
CASSFQYSNSPLHF
TGTGCCAGCAGTTTTCAGTACTCTAATTCACCCCTCCACTTT
>.|TRBJ2-1|TRBV2|many
CASSRGLGEQFF
TGTGCCAGCAGCAGAGGGCTGGGTGAGCAGTTCTTC
>.|TRBJ2-7|TRBV6-1|many
CASSEIRDNYEQYF
TGTGCCAGCAGTGAAATTCGGGACAACTACGAGCAGTACTTC
>TRBD1|TRBJ2-1|TRBV20-1|.
CSARPDRGPYNEQFF
TGCAGTGCTAGACCTGACAGGGGTCCCTACAATGAGCAGTTCTTC
>TRBD1|TRBJ1-6|TRBV27|many
CASSPGTGLGSPLHF
TGTGCCAGCAGTCCTGGGACAGGATTGGGTTCACCCCTCCACTTT
>.|TRBJ2-7|TRBV12-3/TRBV12-4|many
CASSLGPGSAYEQYF
TGTGCCAGCAGTTTAGGGCCCGGTAGCGCCTACGAGCAGTACTTC
>TRBD2|TRBJ2-3|TRBV7-2|many
CASSWDYRDTQYF
TGTGCCAGCAGTTGGGACTACAGGGATACGCAGTATTTT
>TRBD1|TRBJ2-5|TRBV20-1|many
CRVGSGQGEETQYF
TGCAGAGTGGGGTCGGGACAGGGAGAAGAGACCCAGTACTTC
>.|TRBJ1-1|TRBV6-1|few
CASSESLTEAFF
TGTGCCAGCAGTGAAAGCCTCACTGAAGCTTTCTTT
>.|TRBJ1-4|TRBV12-3/TRBV12-4|many
CASSNPSLNEKLFF
TGTGCCAGCAGTAATCCGAGTCTTAACGAAAAACTGTTTTTT
>.|TRBJ1-6|TRBV12-5|.
CASGLDSSPLHF
TGTGCTAGTGGTTTGGACAGTTCACCCCTCCACTTT
>.|TRBJ2-2|TRBV11-2|many
CASAVRVNTGELFF
TGTGCCAGCGCCGTCAGGGTTAACACCGGGGAGCTGTTTTTT
>.|TRBJ1-1|TRBV7-2|many
CASSLIPEGPTEAFF
TGTGCCAGCAGCCTCATCCCCGAGGGTCCAACTGAAGCTTTCTTT
>.|TRBJ2-1|TRBV7-9|.
CASRPPTRRGHSYNEQFF
TGTGCCAGCAGACCACCCACCAGGCGGGGGCACTCCTACAATGAGCAGTTCTTC
>.|TRBJ1-2|TRBV2|many
CASGQTYGYTF
TGTGCCAGCGGACAGACCTATGGCTACACCTTC
>.|TRBJ2-3|TRBV20-1|many
CSTGTSQSDTQYF
TGCAGCACAGGAACTAGTCAATCAGATACGCAGTATTTT
>.|TRBJ1-2|TRBV19|.
CASTDDDGGYTF
TGTGCCAGTACCGACGATGATGGCGGCTACACCTTC
>TRBD1|TRBJ1-2|TRBV6-1|few
CASSATGTGHGYTF
TGTGCCAGCAGCGCCACCGGGACAGGGCATGGCTACACCTTC
>TRBD2|TRBJ2-7|TRBV18|once
CASSTSGTSGGNEQYF
TGTGCCAGCTCCACTTCCGGGACTAGCGGGGGAAACGAGCAGTACTTC
>TRBD1|TRBJ1-3|TRBV4-1|.
CASSQGDRGNGNTIYF
TGCGCCAGCAGCCAAGGGGACAGGGGGAACGGAAACACCATATATTTT
>.|TRBJ1-4|TRBV19|.
CASSNREAGEKLFF
TGTGCCAGTAGTAACAGGGAGGCGGGCGAAAAACTGTTTTTT
>TRBD1|TRBJ1-4|TRBV5-1|.
CASKRDRGDEKLFF
TGCGCCAGCAAAAGGGACAGGGGCGATGAAAAACTGTTTTTT
>TRBD2|TRBJ2-3|TRBV7-3|many
CASSPTSGGNTDTQYF
TGTGCCAGCAGCCCAACTAGCGGGGGCAACACAGATACGCAGTATTTT
>TRBD2|TRBJ2-2|TRBV7-3|few
CASSLDSGATGELFF
TGTGCCAGCAGCTTAGACAGCGGGGCCACCGGGGAGCTGTTTTTT
>.|TRBJ2-2|TRBV19|few
CASSIRRVATGELFF
TGTGCCAGTAGTATCCGCAGGGTTGCCACCGGGGAGCTGTTTTTT
>TRBD2|TRBJ2-3|TRBV24-1|.
CATSDSAGEGTDTQYF
TGTGCCACCAGTGATTCAGCGGGAGAAGGCACAGATACGCAGTATTTT
>.|TRBJ1-1|TRBV9|many
CASSVSPGAEAFF
TGTGCCAGCAGCGTTTCCCCGGGAGCTGAAGCTTTCTTT
>.|TRBJ2-7|TRBV7-6|many
CASSLGGQFSYEQYF
TGTGCCAGCAGCCTGGGGGGACAGTTCTCCTACGAGCAGTACTTC
>TRBD1|TRBJ1-5|TRBV6-1|few
CASSPGQGGVAQPQHF
TGTGCCAGCAGTCCTGGACAGGGTGGGGTTGCTCAGCCCCAGCATTTT
>.|TRBJ1-2|TRBV5-6|many
CASTGTSHGYTF
TGTGCCAGCACCGGGACGTCTCATGGCTACACCTTC
>.|TRBJ2-5|TRBV5-1|few
CASSLAMEETQYF
TGCGCCAGCAGCTTGGCTATGGAAGAGACCCAGTACTTC
>.|TRBJ1-2|TRBV2|few
CASSDRDNYGYTF
TGTGCCAGCAGTGACCGGGACAACTATGGCTACACCTTC
>.|TRBJ1-5|TRBV20-1|few
CSAEGTFSNQPQHF
TGCAGTGCTGAGGGGACTTTTAGCAATCAGCCCCAGCATTTT
>TRBD1|TRBJ1-3|TRBV12-3/TRBV12-4|many
CASSFAGGGSGNTIYF
TGTGCCAGCAGTTTTGCAGGGGGAGGCTCTGGAAACACCATATATTTT
>TRBD2|TRBJ2-1|TRBV7-9|many
CASSQLAGGRNEQFF
TGTGCCAGCAGCCAACTAGCGGGGGGGCGGAATGAGCAGTTCTTC
>.|TRBJ2-5|TRBV6-1|few
CASSEDGRGTQYF
TGTGCCAGCAGTGAAGACGGGCGGGGGACCCAGTACTTC
>TRBD1|TRBJ2-5|TRBV18|many
CASLPDRRETQYF
TGTGCCAGCTTACCGGACAGGAGAGAGACCCAGTACTTC
>.|TRBJ1-1|TRBV7-2|many
CASSLITVVNTEAFF
TGTGCCAGCAGCTTAATAACAGTCGTTAACACTGAAGCTTTCTTT
>.|TRBJ1-3|TRBV7-9|few
CASRNSRSGNTIYF
TGTGCCAGCAGGAACAGCCGCTCTGGAAACACCATATATTTT
>TRBD1|TRBJ2-3|TRBV11-2|many
CASSLGQGARDTQYF
TGTGCCAGCAGCTTGGGACAGGGGGCGAGAGATACGCAGTATTTT
>.|TRBJ2-1|TRBV6-2/TRBV6-3|.
CASSYSLGHKDEQFF
TGTGCCAGCAGTTACTCGTTGGGGCATAAAGATGAGCAGTTCTTC
>.|TRBJ2-1|TRBV6-5|once
CASSFDPSGYNEQFF
TGTGCCAGCAGTTTCGACCCTTCCGGCTACAATGAGCAGTTCTTC
>.|TRBJ1-4|TRBV28|many
CASSPGAEDEKLFF
TGTGCCAGCAGCCCAGGGGCCGAGGATGAAAAACTGTTTTTT
>.|TRBJ1-5|TRBV3-1|many
CASSQAAADQPQHF
TGTGCCAGCAGCCAAGCCGCGGCAGATCAGCCCCAGCATTTT
>TRBD1|TRBJ1-1|TRBV27|many
CASSSGTVPNTEAFF
TGTGCCAGCAGCTCGGGGACAGTACCGAACACTGAAGCTTTCTTT
>.|TRBJ2-2|TRBV7-2|many
CASSPRRTGELFF
TGTGCCAGCAGCCCAAGGCGCACCGGGGAGCTGTTTTTT
>TRBD2|TRBJ2-1|TRBV6-1|few
CASTLTSGGRNEQFF
TGTGCCAGCACCTTGACTAGCGGGGGGCGCAATGAGCAGTTCTTC
>TRBD1|TRBJ2-5|TRBV5-4|few
CASSKDRGEWETQYF
TGTGCCAGCAGCAAGGACAGGGGGGAATGGGAGACCCAGTACTTC
>.|TRBJ1-1|TRBV5-4|.
CASSPGPERTEAFF
TGTGCCAGCAGCCCCGGCCCTGAACGCACTGAAGCTTTCTTT
>TRBD1|TRBJ2-5|TRBV6-2/TRBV6-3|few
CASTLDRAETQYF
TGTGCCAGCACCCTCGACAGGGCCGAGACCCAGTACTTC
>.|TRBJ1-3|TRBV9|once
CASSVLGRGNTIYF
TGTGCCAGCAGCGTATTAGGTCGCGGAAACACCATATATTTT
>.|TRBJ1-1|TRBV24-1|many
CATSVEGNTEAFF
TGTGCCACCTCCGTGGAGGGGAACACTGAAGCTTTCTTT
>.|TRBJ1-5|TRBV19|.
CASSIITGSNQPQHF
TGTGCCAGTAGTATAATTACGGGAAGCAATCAGCCCCAGCATTTT